This TCR beta chain was sequenced during a study of T cells in Graves' hyperthyroidism and ophthalmopathy (dated by TCRdb to the late 2010s). Describing the broader study: To identify distinguishing TCR V-J signatures, a discovery cohort of 100 or so patients was used, comprising approximately 40 with Graves' ophthalmopathy and around 57 with stable Graves' hyperthyroidism. Whether ophthalmopathy could be predicted prospectively was tested in an independent validation cohort made up of some 20 hyperthyroidism patients plus 17 patients who later progressed to ophthalmopathy. The approximately 98 discovery patients were randomly divided into training and test sets at a 7:3 ratio. Thyroid tissue and blood T-cell repertoires from over 5 Graves' hyperthyroidism patients were also compared in the study. Once sampling was done, hyperthyroidism patients were given methimazole at a starting dose of 30 mg daily, whereas ophthalmopathy patients were given high-dose intravenous methylprednisolone. TCR Vbeta CDR3 sequencing of roughly 140 peripheral blood samples (approximately 44 ophthalmopathy, 75 hyperthyroidism and around 17 progressor patients) is reported in the paper. What the work shows at the level of the full study, not this receptor alone: No statistical method was used to set the sample size in advance, and investigators knew the group allocation. Most expanded thyroid clonotypes (frequency above 0.001) were also found in blood, which suggests that blood repertoires may mirror thyroid immune responses. In cross-validation, a model built on a 13 V-J signature told ophthalmopathy apart from stable hyperthyroidism with approximately 91% sensitivity and roughly 81% specificity, and in testing the same model reached 80%/75%. In validation, the model predicted progression to ophthalmopathy with over 60% sensitivity and less than 80% specificity, a median of 6.5 months before onset.

V loses 5 bases, J loses 6 bases, and the germline ends lie 14 bases apart. From its cysteine to its phenylalanine, the CDR3 spans 13 amino acids. The DNA shown is the 39-base CDR3, in frame from base 1. CDR1 SGHRS and CDR2 YFSETQ are derived from the germline V gene. Graves' hyperthyroidism was defined as stable when no progression to ophthalmopathy occurred over 18 months of follow-up. The hyperthyroidism patients were between 18 and 65 years old and newly diagnosed, with a disease duration of less than 2 months. Any patient with an uncontrolled infection, another autoimmune disease, pregnancy or lactation was excluded. Diagnoses were based on clinical symptoms, serum thyroxine and TRAb, thyroid ultrasound and orbital computed tomography. Total RNA was extracted with Trizol reagent, and quality was checked on an Agilent 2100 Bioanalyzer. This clonotype has only a few counts. There is no known antigen for this receptor. Per-base quality was not reported, and no clone a single base away is much larger than it.

The TCR beta CDR3 regions were amplified from RNA transcripts. The first round of RT-PCR for the TCR CDR3 was performed with the HTBI primer set and the Qiagen OneStep RT-PCR kit. Libraries were constructed in a second round of multiplex PCR, after which size selection and purification were performed. Libraries were sequenced paired-end with 100 bp reads on an Illumina HiSeq2000. In the original analysis: SOAPnuke was used to process the raw data, with reads discarded if the reads contained adapters or uncalled bases, had a mean Phred below 15, or lacked an exact constant-primer or identifier match. High-quality paired reads were merged using COPE v1.2.5, and each unique nucleotide sequence was defined as a clonotype. MiTCR v1.1 was used to align clonotypes to the IMGT TRBV, TRBD and TRBJ reference segments. Only V-J combinations with frequency above 0.0001, covering 99% to 99.2% of repertoires, were analysed. The TCS score was defined as the ratio of F50 (clonal expansion) to E x V (chaos), calculated using BLOSUM62-based TCRdist between CDR3 peptides within each V-J. Welch's t-statistics and random forest reduced 500 to 550 V-J features to 10 to 15, which were used in a naive Bayes classifier (R e1071). TCRdb itself trimmed the public reads at Q25 with fastp, ran MiXCR and retained productive beta chains. Rows with one shared CDR3 protein collapse into an entry with the most common genes and DNA. The V and J calls reflect TCRdb's pipeline rather than the authors' work. A total of some 510,000 distinct CDR3 sequences appear in this sample, roughly 46% of them only once. The ten largest clones capture roughly 8.2% of the sample.

The TCR sequence derives from a woman aged 18 to 35 with Graves' hyperthyroidism. Donor details come from another sample of the same person, matched by shared clones. The chain couples TRBV5-1 to TRBJ1-1, with TRBD1 as a weak D call on 6 bases. Sequenced: peripheral blood or thyroid tissue (not recorded which). The DNA reads as follows: TGCGCCAGCAGGAGAGGGGGGTGGCCTGAAGCTTTCTTT. Its protein is CASRRGGWPEAFF.